This is a list of T cell receptor beta chains from one sample in a study of blood T cell repertoires in COVID-19. The repertoire was sequenced with immunoSEQ multiplex PCR; TCRdb's copy has only in-frame clones and lacks some. The sample shows just under 350,000 clones, more than 75% of them seen only once. The material sequenced was peripheral blood. These TCRs come from a woman in her fifties or sixties with COVID-19, enrolled during active disease. Both conserved end residues are part of each CDR3. The order of the fields is V gene, clone size, J gene, CDR3 length, D gene, CDR3 protein, CDR3 DNA. A D gene is named only where the DNA matches it firmly. Rows may omit the clone size; those that give it use once, few, many or a size class.

v_call: TRBV24-1
clone_size: .
j_call: TRBJ2-1
cdr3_length: 14
d_call: TRBD1
cdr3_aa: CATSGTGVYNEQFF
cdr3_nt: TGTGCCACCAGTGGGACAGGGGTGTACAATGAGCAGTTCTTC

v_call: TRBV24-1
clone_size: .
j_call: TRBJ2-3
cdr3_length: 18
d_call: TRBD1
cdr3_aa: CATSTSFVSTGRTDTQYF
cdr3_nt: TGTGCCACCAGTACTTCCTTCGTTTCGACAGGGAGAACAGATACGCAGTATTTT

v_call: TRBV6-6
clone_size: .
j_call: TRBJ2-1
cdr3_length: 14
d_call: .
cdr3_aa: CASSYRTEGNEQFF
cdr3_nt: TGTGCCAGCAGTTACAGGACGGAGGGCAATGAGCAGTTCTTC

v_call: TRBV2
clone_size: once
j_call: TRBJ2-4
cdr3_length: 13
d_call: .
cdr3_aa: CASGGLEKNIQYF
cdr3_nt: TGTGCCAGCGGGGGACTTGAGAAAAACATTCAGTACTTC

v_call: TRBV5-1
clone_size: .
j_call: TRBJ2-3
cdr3_length: 12
d_call: .
cdr3_aa: CASSLGADTQYF
cdr3_nt: TGCGCCAGCAGCTTGGGAGCAGATACGCAGTATTTT

v_call: TRBV27
clone_size: .
j_call: TRBJ1-1
cdr3_length: 15
d_call: TRBD1
cdr3_aa: CASRQFRDSTVGAFF
cdr3_nt: TGTGCCAGCAGACAATTCCGGGACAGCACCGTAGGAGCTTTCTTT

v_call: TRBV19
clone_size: .
j_call: TRBJ2-1
cdr3_length: 14
d_call: TRBD2
cdr3_aa: CASSTITSGNEQFF
cdr3_nt: TGTGCCAGTAGTACCATAACTAGCGGGAATGAGCAGTTCTTC

v_call: TRBV4-1
clone_size: .
j_call: TRBJ2-5
cdr3_length: 15
d_call: TRBD1
cdr3_aa: CASSRGQGAWETQYF
cdr3_nt: TGCGCCAGCAGCAGGGGACAGGGGGCCTGGGAGACCCAGTACTTC

v_call: TRBV5-4
clone_size: .
j_call: TRBJ2-7
cdr3_length: 16
d_call: TRBD1
cdr3_aa: CASSKGQGIPTYEQYF
cdr3_nt: TGTGCCAGCAGCAAAGGACAGGGTATCCCGACCTACGAGCAGTACTTC

v_call: TRBV11-2
clone_size: .
j_call: TRBJ2-1
cdr3_length: 18
d_call: TRBD1
cdr3_aa: CASSDITNGQGAYNEQFF
cdr3_nt: TGTGCCAGCAGCGATATTACAAATGGTCAGGGGGCGTACAATGAGCAGTTCTTC

v_call: TRBV24-1
clone_size: .
j_call: TRBJ2-3
cdr3_length: 20
d_call: TRBD1
cdr3_aa: CATSRHPLRGQASSTDTQYF
cdr3_nt: TGTGCCACCAGTCGGCACCCCCTCCGAGGACAGGCTTCTAGCACAGATACGCAGTATTTT

v_call: TRBV29-1
clone_size: .
j_call: TRBJ1-1
cdr3_length: 11
d_call: .
cdr3_aa: CSVDKYTEAFF
cdr3_nt: TGCAGCGTTGACAAATACACTGAAGCTTTCTTT

v_call: TRBV3-1/TRBV3-2
clone_size: .
j_call: TRBJ1-5
cdr3_length: 17
d_call: .
cdr3_aa: CASSQAIDSTGNQPQHF
cdr3_nt: TGTGCCAGCAGCCAAGCGATAGACTCGACGGGCAATCAGCCCCAGCATTTT

v_call: TRBV7-2
clone_size: few
j_call: TRBJ2-4
cdr3_length: 17
d_call: TRBD2
cdr3_aa: CASSLFVAGGAKNIQYF
cdr3_nt: TGTGCCAGCAGCTTATTCGTGGCGGGAGGAGCCAAAAACATTCAGTACTTC

v_call: TRBV24-1
clone_size: once
j_call: TRBJ2-3
cdr3_length: 16
d_call: .
cdr3_aa: CATSDKRGGALDTQYF
cdr3_nt: TGTGCCACCAGTGACAAGAGGGGGGGCGCCTTAGATACGCAGTATTTT

v_call: TRBV10-3
clone_size: .
j_call: TRBJ2-7
cdr3_length: 14
d_call: TRBD1
cdr3_aa: CAIKTGTGDSEQYF
cdr3_nt: TGTGCCATCAAGACCGGGACAGGGGACTCCGAGCAGTACTTC

v_call: TRBV18
clone_size: .
j_call: TRBJ1-1
cdr3_length: 15
d_call: TRBD1
cdr3_aa: CASSPRTGEGTEAFF
cdr3_nt: TGTGCCAGCTCACCAAGGACAGGGGAGGGGACTGAAGCTTTCTTT

v_call: TRBV6-5
clone_size: .
j_call: TRBJ1-5
cdr3_length: 12
d_call: .
cdr3_aa: CASSPLTEVQHF
cdr3_nt: TGTGCCAGCAGTCCACTGACGGAGGTCCAGCATTTT

v_call: TRBV4-1
clone_size: .
j_call: TRBJ2-7
cdr3_length: 16
d_call: TRBD2
cdr3_aa: CASSQSSGRATGEQYF
cdr3_nt: TGCGCCAGCAGCCAGTCTAGCGGGAGGGCAACGGGCGAGCAGTACTTC

v_call: TRBV29-1
clone_size: .
j_call: TRBJ1-1
cdr3_length: 15
d_call: .
cdr3_aa: CSVEKGGRGGTEAFF
cdr3_nt: TGCAGCGTTGAAAAAGGCGGCCGGGGGGGCACTGAAGCTTTCTTT

v_call: TRBV29-1
clone_size: .
j_call: TRBJ2-1
cdr3_length: 13
d_call: TRBD2
cdr3_aa: CSVEEGGREAQFF
cdr3_nt: TGCAGCGTTGAAGAAGGCGGGCGGGAGGCACAGTTCTTC

v_call: TRBV30
clone_size: .
j_call: TRBJ2-2
cdr3_length: 15
d_call: TRBD2
cdr3_aa: CAWSGGLAGTGELFF
cdr3_nt: TGTGCCTGGAGTGGGGGACTAGCGGGCACCGGGGAGCTGTTTTTT

v_call: TRBV3-1/TRBV3-2
clone_size: .
j_call: TRBJ2-3
cdr3_length: 15
d_call: .
cdr3_aa: CASSRNTYTTDTQYF
cdr3_nt: TGTGCCAGCAGCCGAAACACATATACCACAGATACGCAGTATTTT

v_call: TRBV7-6
clone_size: .
j_call: TRBJ2-2
cdr3_length: 19
d_call: TRBD2
cdr3_aa: CASSLGGLAGGRVTGELFF
cdr3_nt: TGTGCCAGCAGCTTAGGGGGACTAGCGGGAGGACGGGTCACCGGGGAGCTGTTTTTT

v_call: TRBV27
clone_size: .
j_call: TRBJ2-1
cdr3_length: 14
d_call: .
cdr3_aa: CASMSRNSYNEQFF
cdr3_nt: TGTGCCAGCATGTCGCGGAATTCCTACAATGAGCAGTTCTTC

v_call: TRBV10-2
clone_size: many
j_call: TRBJ2-7
cdr3_length: 14
d_call: TRBD1
cdr3_aa: CASLRGQGSGEQYF
cdr3_nt: TGCGCCAGCCTCAGAGGACAGGGGTCGGGCGAGCAGTACTTC